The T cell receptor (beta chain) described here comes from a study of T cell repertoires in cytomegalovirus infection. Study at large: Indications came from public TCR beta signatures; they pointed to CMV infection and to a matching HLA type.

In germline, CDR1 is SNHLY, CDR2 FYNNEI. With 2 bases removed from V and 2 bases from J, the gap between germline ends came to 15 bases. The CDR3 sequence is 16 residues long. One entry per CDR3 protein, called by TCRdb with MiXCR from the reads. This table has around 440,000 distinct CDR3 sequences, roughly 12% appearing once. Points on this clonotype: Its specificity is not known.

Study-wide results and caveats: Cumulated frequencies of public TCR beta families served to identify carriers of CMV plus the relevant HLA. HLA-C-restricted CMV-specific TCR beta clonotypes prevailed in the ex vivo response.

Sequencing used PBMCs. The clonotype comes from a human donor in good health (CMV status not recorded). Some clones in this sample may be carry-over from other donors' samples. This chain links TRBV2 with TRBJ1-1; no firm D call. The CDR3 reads CASSERDPILNTEAFF. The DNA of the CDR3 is TGTGCCAGCAGTGAACGAGATCCGATTTTAAACACTGAAGCTTTCTTT.